These 15 T cell receptor beta chains originate from one sample sequenced in a study of vaccination and CD4 T cells after COVID-19. Their cognate antigens are unknown. Time point specified: late sampling 161 to 241 days after vaccination in a few convalescent patients. Indicated treatment: roughly 10-day PBMC culture with coronavirus spike peptide pools or control peptides (ViraFEST assay). The Oncomine TCR Beta short-read assay sequenced DNA from cultured CD4+ T cells. Via MiXCR, TCRdb re-called the PCR reads, giving one row per CDR3 protein. This table holds roughly 28,000 distinct CDR3 sequences, 40% to 45% found once. The material was CD4+ T cells from blood, cultured in vitro, obtained about 7 months after SARS-CoV-2 vaccination. The receptors were sampled from a human donor who had recovered from COVID-19.

The rearrangement joins TRBV15 to TRBJ2-3; D not certain. The length of the CDR3 is 14 residues. The V and J ends lost 5 bases and 0 bases respectively, with 9 bases between them. Germline CDR1 is LNHNV and CDR2 is YYDKDF (reference sequence). The CDR3 protein is CATSRLQSTDTQYF. CDR3 coding DNA: TGTGCCACCAGCCGACTCCAGAGCACAGATACGCAGTATTTT.

This chain joins TRBV20-1 and TRBJ2-3; 10 bases fit TRBD2. CDR3 size: 17 residues. V gave up 6 bases and J gave up 1 base; unmatched junction bases: 13. Germline assignment: CDR1 DFQATT and CDR2 SNEGSKA (reference sequence). The CDR3 DNA follows: TGCAGTGCAACCTCCCCGACTGGACTAGCGGGCACAGATACGCAGTATTTT. Protein: CSATSPTGLAGTDTQYF.

This chain uses TRBV12-3 or TRBV12-4 with TRBJ2-1; possibly TRBD1 or TRBD2 for D (5 bases each). The V and J ends lost 4 bases and 10 bases respectively, with 8 bases between them. This CDR3 spans 11 amino acids. CDR3 DNA sequence: TGTGCCAGCAGTTGGGGGAACGAGCAGTTCTTC. As protein: CASSWGNEQFF.

This chain uses TRBV29-1 with TRBJ1-2; D not resolved. This CDR3 is 13 amino acids long. CDR1 and CDR2 from the germline V gene are SQVTM and ANQGSEA. V lost 7 bases, J lost 0 bases, and 12 bases lay in between. CDR3 in DNA: TGCAGCGCCCTAGCAGGAGCTAACTATGGCTACACCTTC. Residues: CSALAGANYGYTF.

This clonotype has only a few counts. The genes are TRBV20-1 and TRBJ1-2; D is perhaps TRBD1 (5 bases). Trimming cost V 7 bases and J 6 bases, with 21 bases left between them. Germline CDR1 reads DFQATT; CDR2 reads SNEGSKA (reference sequence). The CDR3 runs 14 residues. The CDR3 loop is CSGQSGAGPDGYTF. The CDR3 region has the DNA TGCAGTGGACAATCTGGGGCGGGGCCCGATGGCTACACCTTC.

This clonotype was detected only a few times. This chain connects TRBV20-1 to TRBJ1-2; 12 positions agree with TRBD1. This CDR3 contains 14 residues. Germline CDR1 is DFQATT and CDR2 is SNEGSKA (reference sequence). The J segment lost 8 bases and the V segment lost 5 bases, leaving 9 bases of the junction unmatched. The CDR3 coding sequence is TGCAGTGCTCACCGGGGACAGGGGGCGAAAGGCTACACCTTC. As protein: CSAHRGQGAKGYTF.

V and J are TRBV7-9 and TRBJ1-1; 8 positions agree with TRBD1. The CDR3 loop spans 11 amino acids. The V and J ends lost 3 bases and 11 bases, in that order; junction bases with no gene match: 2. Germline CDR1 SEHNR, CDR2 FQNEAQ (reference sequence). The CDR3 DNA reads TGTGCCAGCAGCTTCGCAGGGGGCGCTTTCTTT. Protein product: CASSFAGGAFF.

The V call is TRBV20-1, the J call TRBJ2-7; 14 bases are shared with TRBD2. Losses at the gene ends were 6 bases for V and 7 bases for J; bases not matched to a gene: 8. The CDR3 has 14 residues. CDR1 is DFQATT, CDR2 SNEGSKA, per germline (reference sequence). CDR3 sequence (DNA): TGCAGTGCCCCGGGACTAGCGGGAGACGGTGAGCAGTACTTC. Its translation: CSAPGLAGDGEQYF.

This chain connects TRBV6-4 to TRBJ2-7; a weak D match, TRBD1 (5 bases). Germline values: CDR1 MRHNA, CDR2 SNTAGT. The ends were cut back, 0 bases at V and 2 bases at J, with 8 bases in the middle. This CDR3 is built from 14 residues. The CDR3 is CASSDSSDTYEQYF. The DNA for the CDR3 is TGTGCCAGCAGTGACTCGTCGGACACCTACGAGCAGTACTTC.

The chain links TRBV7-2 to TRBJ1-5; D is perhaps TRBD1 (5 bases). Looked up from germline, CDR1 is SGHTA and CDR2 is FQGNSA. The CDR3 is 16 residues long. V was shortened by 5 bases and J by 1 base, with 15 bases between the two germline ends. In nucleotides, the CDR3 is TGTGCCAGCAGCCCCCAGGGAGCTGAAAGCAATCAGCCCCAGCATTTT. This encodes CASSPQGAESNQPQHF.

This clonotype was observed once. The CDR3 nucleotides read TGTGCCAGCAGTTTATCAGACCTAAGGGTCGAGCAGTACTTC. Its translation is CASSLSDLRVEQYF. The rearrangement joins TRBV28 to TRBJ2-7; D remains unclear. V dropped 1 base and J dropped 6 bases, with 13 bases sitting between them. The germline gives CDR1 MDHEN, CDR2 SYDVKM. The CDR3 has 14 amino acids.

This clonotype was found a few times. The rearrangement uses TRBV7-2 and TRBJ2-5; TRBD2 is a possible D gene (6 bases). Trimming took 2 bases from V and 7 from J, leaving 14 bases between them. The CDR3 sequence is 14 residues long. CDR1 SGHTA and CDR2 FQGNSA come from the germline V gene. The CDR3 here is CASSLRGGEGTQYF. The CDR3, as DNA: TGTGCCAGCAGCTTAAGGGGAGGCGAGGGGACCCAGTACTTC.

The rearrangement uses TRBV7-8 and TRBJ1-5; no definite D call. The CDR3 extends over 17 amino acids. Germline CDR1 reads SGHVS; CDR2 reads FQNEAQ. Trimming cost V 2 bases and J 0 bases, with 14 bases left between them. CDR3 residues: CASSLFQQDYSNQPQHF. CDR3 bases: TGTGCCAGCAGCTTATTCCAGCAGGACTATAGCAATCAGCCCCAGCATTTT.

This clonotype was seen a handful of times. The chain has TRBV7-2 and TRBJ1-1, with D perhaps TRBD1 (6 bases). The CDR3 covers 14 residues. Deletions cut 3 bases from V and 6 bases from J, with 14 bases between. Looked up from germline, CDR1 is SGHTA and CDR2 is FQGNSA. The CDR3 DNA reads TGTGCCAGCAGCTTGAGCTGGGGGGCTCCTGAAGCTTTCTTT. Its translation: CASSLSWGAPEAFF.

The V gene is TRBV20-1, the J gene TRBJ1-1; the D gene is possibly TRBD1 (6 bases). Germline CDR1 is DFQATT and CDR2 is SNEGSKA (reference sequence). The CDR3 spans 16 residues. The ends were cut back, 1 base at V and 4 bases at J, with 19 bases in the middle. The CDR3 loop is CSARAQGTSVGTEAFF. In DNA form, the CDR3 reads TGCAGTGCTAGAGCGCAGGGGACTTCGGTTGGCACTGAAGCTTTCTTT.